These T cell receptor beta chains were read from a single sample in a study of T-cell reconstitution after alpha-beta-depleted transplantation in children. TCRdb re-analysed the PCR reads in MiXCR, keeping a single row per CDR3 protein. The table shows some 600,000 distinct CDR3 sequences, with under 15% occurring only once. This specimen consisted of PBMCs, mostly from graft donor cells, obtained 360 days after TCRalphabeta/CD19-depleted stem cell transplant. The receptor source for this set is a male patient younger than 18 who had a stem cell transplant for acute myeloid leukemia, so the T cells may come from the graft donor. Both conserved end residues are part of each CDR3. D genes are given only for firm matches. The size entry is marked missing in some rows and otherwise reads once, few, many or a size class.

D: TRBD2; length: 15; size: .; J: TRBJ2-1; V: TRBV15; DNA: TGTGCCACCAGCCCAGGGACTAGCGGATACAATGAGCAGTTCTTC; CDR3: CATSPGTSGYNEQFF
D: .; length: 13; size: .; J: TRBJ2-7; V: TRBV4-3; DNA: TGCGCCAGCAGCCAAGGACACCCCTACGAGCAGTACTTC; CDR3: CASSQGHPYEQYF
D: TRBD2; length: 18; size: .; J: TRBJ2-3; V: TRBV25-1; DNA: TGTGCCAGCAGTGAGGGGGTTTTAGCGGGAGGGCCGCGGGATACGCAGTATTTT; CDR3: CASSEGVLAGGPRDTQYF
D: TRBD2; length: 15; size: .; J: TRBJ2-3; V: TRBV24-1; DNA: TGTGCCACCAGTGACCCCACTAGCGGGACAGATACGCAGTATTTT; CDR3: CATSDPTSGTDTQYF
D: TRBD2; length: 19; size: .; J: TRBJ2-7; V: TRBV20-1; DNA: TGCAGTGCTACCCCACCTAGCGGGAGGGCCCCAGCACGGACCTACGAGCAGTACTTC; CDR3: CSATPPSGRAPARTYEQYF
D: .; length: 13; size: few; J: TRBJ2-6; V: TRBV7-2; DNA: TGTGCCAGCAGCTTTTTGGCAGGTCAGATCCTGACTTTC; CDR3: CASSFLAGQILTF
D: .; length: 14; size: .; J: TRBJ1-2; V: TRBV3-1; DNA: TGTGCCAGCAGCCCAGGACAGTTTAACTATGGCTACACCTTC; CDR3: CASSPGQFNYGYTF
D: TRBD1; length: 13; size: few; J: TRBJ1-1; V: TRBV5-1; DNA: TGCGCCAGCAGCTTTAGGGGGCCTTCTGAAGCTTTCTTT; CDR3: CASSFRGPSEAFF
D: .; length: 17; size: few; J: TRBJ2-2; V: TRBV4-3; DNA: TGCGCCAGCAGCCAAGAGCCAGGGGTTAGTAACACCGGGGAGCTGTTTTTT; CDR3: CASSQEPGVSNTGELFF
D: .; length: 14; size: few; J: TRBJ1-5; V: TRBV21-1; DNA: TGTGCCAGCAGCAAACGGTGCAGGAGCCAGCCCCAGCATTTT; CDR3: CASSKRCRSQPQHF
D: TRBD2; length: 14; size: many; J: TRBJ2-3; V: TRBV29-1; DNA: TGCAGCGTTGGTCGGACTAGCGGTGCAGATACGCAGTATTTT; CDR3: CSVGRTSGADTQYF
D: .; length: 14; size: many; J: TRBJ2-5; V: TRBV7-6; DNA: TGTGCCAGCAGCTTAGCCGTCATCCAAGAGACCCAGTACTTC; CDR3: CASSLAVIQETQYF
D: TRBD1; length: 14; size: .; J: TRBJ2-5; V: TRBV10-3; DNA: TGTGCCACCTACGAGGGGGCGGTAGGAGAGACCCAGTACTTC; CDR3: CATYEGAVGETQYF
D: TRBD2; length: 15; size: .; J: TRBJ2-7; V: TRBV2; DNA: TGTGCCAGCAGTGTAGGTGGGGCGGGAGTGCGGGAGCAGTACTTC; CDR3: CASSVGGAGVREQYF
D: .; length: 14; size: few; J: TRBJ2-7; V: TRBV5-5; DNA: TGTGCCAGCAGCTTGCCGGGACTTCCTTACGAGCAGTACTTC; CDR3: CASSLPGLPYEQYF
D: .; length: 15; size: few; J: TRBJ1-1; V: TRBV20-1; DNA: TGCAGTGCCCGCCTAAAGACAGGTGGAAACACTGAAGCTTTCTTT; CDR3: CSARLKTGGNTEAFF
D: TRBD2; length: 13; size: .; J: TRBJ2-3; V: TRBV28; DNA: TGTGCCAGCAGTCAAGGAGCGGGAGCAACGCAGTATTTT; CDR3: CASSQGAGATQYF
D: .; length: 17; size: few; J: TRBJ2-7; V: TRBV25-1; DNA: TGTGCCAGCAGTGAGCCGAAGAAGGGGTTTAAGTCCTACGAGCAGTACTTC; CDR3: CASSEPKKGFKSYEQYF
D: .; length: 11; size: .; J: TRBJ2-7; V: TRBV5-1; DNA: TGCGCCAGCCGGTCCCTCTACGAGCAGTACTTC; CDR3: CASRSLYEQYF
D: .; length: 14; size: many; J: TRBJ1-5; V: TRBV7-8; DNA: TGTGCCAGCAGCTTAGTGGGGGTAGATCAGCCCCAGCATTTT; CDR3: CASSLVGVDQPQHF
D: .; length: 16; size: many; J: TRBJ2-3; V: TRBV24-1; DNA: TGTGCCACCAGTGATCCCACGGGGCCTCGCGGGGATACGCAGTATTTT; CDR3: CATSDPTGPRGDTQYF
D: .; length: 16; size: .; J: TRBJ2-1; V: TRBV3-1; DNA: TGTGCCAGCAGCCAAGAGAACGAATGTGGGAGCAATGAGCAGTTCTTC; CDR3: CASSQENECGSNEQFF
D: .; length: 15; size: many; J: TRBJ1-1; V: TRBV4-1; DNA: TGCGCCAGCAGCCAAGAAAGGGGATTGAACACTGAAGCTTTCTTT; CDR3: CASSQERGLNTEAFF
D: .; length: 15; size: few; J: TRBJ1-1; V: TRBV27; DNA: TGTGCCAGCAGTCCCGGACAGCATCTAGACACTGAAGCTTTCTTT; CDR3: CASSPGQHLDTEAFF
D: .; length: 15; size: few; J: TRBJ2-3; V: TRBV6-5; DNA: TGTGCCAGCAGTTACTTAGCGGCCCGCACAGATACGCAGTATTTT; CDR3: CASSYLAARTDTQYF
D: .; length: 13; size: many; J: TRBJ2-1; V: TRBV29-1; DNA: TGCTGTAGTTTAGCGGACCGACCCAATGAGCAGTTCTTC; CDR3: CCSLADRPNEQFF
D: .; length: 15; size: .; J: TRBJ2-5; V: TRBV20-1; DNA: TGCAGTGCCTCCACTCCCTTACAGGTCCAAGAGACCCAGTACTTC; CDR3: CSASTPLQVQETQYF
D: .; length: 16; size: many; J: TRBJ2-3; V: TRBV27; DNA: TGTGCCAGCAGTGACCGGATTTCTAGGGACACAGATACGCAGTATTTT; CDR3: CASSDRISRDTDTQYF
D: TRBD1; length: 18; size: .; J: TRBJ2-7; V: TRBV2; DNA: TGTGCCAGCAGTGAAAACGGCCTCCTGACAGGGGTTGCCTACGAGCAGTACTTC; CDR3: CASSENGLLTGVAYEQYF
D: TRBD1; length: 15; size: few; J: TRBJ2-1; V: TRBV28; DNA: TGTGCCAGCCCCCCCGGGACAGGGTACTACAATGAGCAGTTCTTC; CDR3: CASPPGTGYYNEQFF
D: .; length: 16; size: few; J: TRBJ2-7; V: TRBV4-3; DNA: TGCGCCAGCAGCCAAGAGGTCGGGAGTGGCTCCTACGAGCAGTACTTC; CDR3: CASSQEVGSGSYEQYF
D: .; length: 12; size: few; J: TRBJ1-2; V: TRBV7-2; DNA: TGTGCCAGCAGCTTACTAGATAGAGGCTACACCTTC; CDR3: CASSLLDRGYTF
D: TRBD1; length: 18; size: .; J: TRBJ2-7; V: TRBV6-4; DNA: TGTGCCAGCAGTGACTCAGAAGTCGGCAGGGGGCACGAATACGAGCAGTACTTC; CDR3: CASSDSEVGRGHEYEQYF
D: TRBD2; length: 14; size: few; J: TRBJ2-5; V: TRBV6-5; DNA: TGTGCCAGCAAGCTAGCGGGAGAAGTAGAGACCCAGTACTTC; CDR3: CASKLAGEVETQYF
D: TRBD2; length: 16; size: many; J: TRBJ2-1; V: TRBV7-6; DNA: TGTGCCAGCAGCACCCAACTAGCGGGATCCGACAATGAGCAGTTCTTC; CDR3: CASSTQLAGSDNEQFF
D: .; length: 15; size: few; J: TRBJ2-7; V: TRBV5-6; DNA: TGTGCCAGCAGCTTGGATCTGGGTCCGAACTACGAGCAGTACTTC; CDR3: CASSLDLGPNYEQYF
D: .; length: 13; size: .; J: TRBJ1-5; V: TRBV12-3/TRBV12-4; DNA: TGTGCCAGCAGTTTATCCAAAAATCAGCCCCAGCATTTT; CDR3: CASSLSKNQPQHF
D: TRBD2; length: 16; size: many; J: TRBJ2-1; V: TRBV12-3/TRBV12-4; DNA: TGTGCCAGCAGTTTAGGTGGGACTAGCGGGAGAAATGAGCAGTTCTTC; CDR3: CASSLGGTSGRNEQFF
D: TRBD2; length: 14; size: .; J: TRBJ2-1; V: TRBV12-3/TRBV12-4; DNA: TGTGCCAGCAGCCTCGGGGACTACCTGGGTGAGCAGTTCTTC; CDR3: CASSLGDYLGEQFF
D: TRBD1; length: 19; size: few; J: TRBJ2-1; V: TRBV7-6; DNA: TGTGCCAGCAGCTCGGACAGGGGTGGCGACTACGGGATCTACAATGAGCAGTTCTTC; CDR3: CASSSDRGGDYGIYNEQFF
D: .; length: 14; size: many; J: TRBJ2-7; V: TRBV27; DNA: TGTGCCAGCAGTTTATCCGGGGGCTCGTACGAGCAGTACTTC; CDR3: CASSLSGGSYEQYF
D: .; length: 13; size: .; J: TRBJ2-7; V: TRBV20-1; DNA: TGCAGTGCTAGCGGCGGGCGAGCCTACGAGCAGTACTTC; CDR3: CSASGGRAYEQYF